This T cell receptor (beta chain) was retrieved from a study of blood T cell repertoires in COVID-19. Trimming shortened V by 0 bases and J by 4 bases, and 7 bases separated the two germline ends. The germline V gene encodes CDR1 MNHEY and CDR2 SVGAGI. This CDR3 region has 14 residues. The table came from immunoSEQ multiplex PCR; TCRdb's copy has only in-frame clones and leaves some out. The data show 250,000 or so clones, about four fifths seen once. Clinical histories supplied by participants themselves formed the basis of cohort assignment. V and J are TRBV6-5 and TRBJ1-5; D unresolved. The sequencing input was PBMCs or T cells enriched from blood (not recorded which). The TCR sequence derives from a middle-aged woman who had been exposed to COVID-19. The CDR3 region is CASSYSSGNQPQHF. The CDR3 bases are TGTGCCAGCAGTTACTCGTCGGGGAATCAGCCCCAGCATTTT.